A single sample is the source of the 27 T cell receptor beta chains below, sequenced in a study of response to subunit inactivated influenza vaccine. Each CDR3 protein gets one entry after TCRdb re-called the RT-PCR reads with MiXCR. Here the sample spans roughly 670,000 distinct CDR3 sequences, about 14% being singletons. The specimen comprised PBMCs from blood, sampled approximately 15 days before vaccination. These receptors were collected from a man aged 45-60 years who received an inactivated influenza vaccine.

This sequence joins TRBV9 and TRBJ2-7, with 11 bases lining up with TRBD1. Germline loops: CDR1 SGDLS, CDR2 YYNGEE. V shed 4 bases, J shed 10 bases, and the junction held 7 bases outside the gene matches. The CDR3 totals 13 residues. The chain's CDR3 is CASSWDRGSDQYF. The CDR3 DNA follows: TGTGCCAGCAGCTGGGACAGGGGGAGCGACCAGTACTTC.

This clonotype was counted only a few times. The chain carries TRBV5-1 and TRBJ2-7; no firm D call. There are 13 residues in the CDR3. Trimming cost V 3 bases and J 1 base, with 8 bases left between them. The germline CDR1 and CDR2 sequences are SGHRS and YFSETQ. Written as DNA, the CDR3 is TGCGCCAGCAGCTCGGACGGGTCCTACGAGCAGTACTTC. It is translated as CASSSDGSYEQYF.

This clonotype was detected a few times. The rearrangement joins TRBV3-1 to TRBJ2-5; 7 bases agree with TRBD2. Germline assignment: CDR1 LGHDT and CDR2 YNNKEL (reference sequence). V shed 0 bases and J 8 bases; nucleotides not matched to a gene: 6. This CDR3 has 14 amino acids. The CDR3 nucleotides are TGTGCCAGCAGCCAAGAGCGGCGGGGGAATACCCAGTACTTC. The encoded protein is CASSQERRGNTQYF.

The CDR3, as DNA: TGTGCCAGTAGTATAGATCGTGACACTGAAGCTTTCTTT. Amino acid sequence: CASSIDRDTEAFF. The genes are TRBV19 and TRBJ1-1; D not resolved. The germline V gene encodes CDR1 LNHDA and CDR2 SQIVND (reference sequence). Deletions cut 0 bases from V and 3 bases from J, with 5 bases between. There are 13 residues in the CDR3.

This clonotype has at least ten counts. The chain employs TRBV29-1 and TRBJ2-4; the D is unclear. The CDR3 extends over 12 amino acids. V was clipped by 0 bases and J by 9 bases, with 9 bases between them. Germline CDR1 and CDR2: SQVTM and ANQGSEA. The CDR3: CSVEDLSGIQYF. The CDR3 DNA reads as TGCAGCGTTGAAGATCTGAGTGGCATTCAGTACTTC.

This clonotype was seen a few times. The V call is TRBV5-6, the J call TRBJ2-2; no clear D gene. The CDR3 spans 13 residues. Per germline, CDR1 SGHDT and CDR2 YYEEEE. V was trimmed by 1 base and J by 7 bases, leaving 8 bases between them. This CDR3 is CASSLPVFGELFF. In DNA form, the CDR3 reads TGTGCCAGCAGCTTGCCGGTGTTCGGGGAGCTGTTTTTT.

This clonotype was seen only a few times. This chain links TRBV6-2 or TRBV6-3 with TRBJ1-1, with D unclear. Trimming took 9 bases from V and 2 from J, leaving 16 bases between them. The CDR3 is 14 amino acids. CDR1 MNHEY and CDR2 SVGEGT come from the germline V gene. Here the CDR3 DNA reads TGTGCCAGTAGTACCCAGCGAGGTAACACTGAAGCTTTCTTT. Translated: CASSTQRGNTEAFF.

The CDR3 region is CASSSPGQLSGTQYF. Written as DNA, the CDR3 is TGTGCCAGCAGCTCACCGGGACAGCTATCAGGGACCCAGTACTTC. The rearrangement links TRBV7-2 to TRBJ2-5, with TRBD1 identical over 7 bases. Germline CDR1 SGHTA, CDR2 FQGNSA. V lost 4 bases, J lost 7 bases, and 12 bases stayed unmatched. This CDR3 contains 15 residues. The full variable domain, with the rest looked up from reference TRBV7-2 and TRBJ2-5, is GAGVSQSPSNKVTEKGKDVELRCDPISGHTALYWYRQSLGQGLEFLIYFQGNSAPDKSGLPSDRFSAERTGGSVSTLTIQRTQQEDSAVYLCASSSPGQLSGTQYFGPGTRLLVL.

This clonotype was observed a handful of times. CDR3 sequence (DNA): TGTGCCAGCAGCTGGGACAGTTCGAACACCGGGGAGCTGTTTTTT. It yields the protein CASSWDSSNTGELFF. The V and J genes are TRBV7-2 and TRBJ2-2, with 7 positions matching TRBD1. Trimming at V came to 4 bases and at J to 0 bases, leaving 2 bases not matched to a gene. The CDR3 totals 15 residues. CDR1 and CDR2 from the germline V gene are SGHTA and FQGNSA.

CDR3 in DNA: TGCAGTGCTAGAGTCGAATTGCTCCAAGAGACCCAGTACTTC. Residues: CSARVELLQETQYF. The rearrangement links TRBV20-1 to TRBJ2-5; D is unclear. The CDR3 is made up of 14 amino acids. Trimming stripped 1 base from V and 1 base from J, with 10 bases between. The germline V gene encodes CDR1 DFQATT and CDR2 SNEGSKA (reference sequence).

The chain is built from TRBV7-9 and TRBJ2-1; D possibly corresponds to TRBD2 (5 bases). Germline CDR1 and CDR2: SEHNR and FQNEAQ (reference sequence). The CDR3 contains 15 residues. V was shortened by 4 bases and J by 5 bases, with 15 bases between the two germline ends. CDR3 region: CASSSELVTDNEQFF. As DNA, the CDR3 is TGTGCCAGCAGCTCGGAACTAGTGACGGACAATGAGCAGTTCTTC.

The table lists this clonotype with a few counts. The J gene is TRBJ2-5, the V gene TRBV29-1; D might be TRBD1 (6 bases). The CDR3 has 13 residues. Germline loops: CDR1 SQVTM, CDR2 ANQGSEA. Trimming stripped 6 bases from V and 5 bases from J, with 16 bases between. Here the CDR3 DNA reads TGCAGCGTCGACAGGTTGGGGGTGGAGACCCAGTACTTC. Protein product: CSVDRLGVETQYF.

This rearrangement joins TRBV3-1 to TRBJ1-2, with D hard to call. The CDR3 runs 14 residues. Germline V gives CDR1 LGHDT, CDR2 YNNKEL (reference sequence). Trimming pared 2 bases from V and 3 bases from J, leaving 10 bases between. CDR3 protein: CASSQFLGDYGYTF. CDR3 DNA: TGTGCCAGCAGCCAATTCCTGGGAGACTATGGCTACACCTTC.

This clonotype was observed many times. The chain is built from TRBV11-2 and TRBJ2-5; D gene unclear. Germline loops: CDR1 SGHAT, CDR2 FQNNGV. Between the trimmed V and J ends, which lost 0 bases and 0 bases, there was a span of 5 bases. CDR3 length: 14 amino acids. CDR3: CASSLEVYQETQYF. In DNA, the CDR3 is TGTGCCAGCAGCTTAGAGGTTTACCAAGAGACCCAGTACTTC.

V and J are TRBV4-2 and TRBJ2-1, with D unclear. Trimming stripped 2 bases from V and 10 bases from J, with 9 bases between. The CDR3 is 12 residues long. Germline assignment: CDR1 LGHNA and CDR2 YNFKEQ. DNA for the CDR3: TGTGCCAGCAGCCAAAAATTCGGCGAGCAGTTCTTC. Its translation: CASSQKFGEQFF.

CDR3 loop: CASSLTLQGETQYF. CDR3 nucleotide sequence: TGTGCCAGCAGCTTAACCCTTCAGGGAGAGACCCAGTACTTC. The chain joins TRBV7-9 to TRBJ2-5, with a weak D call TRBD1 (5 bases). CDR1 and CDR2 from the germline V gene are SEHNR and FQNEAQ (reference sequence). The ends were cut back, 2 bases at V and 4 bases at J, with 11 bases in the middle. This CDR3 comprises 14 residues. Full variable domain (rest looked up from reference TRBV7-9 and TRBJ2-5): DTGVSQNPRHKITKRGQNVTFRCDPISEHNRLYWYRQTLGQGPEFLTYFQNEAQLEKSRLLSDRFSAERPKGSFSTLEIQRTEQGDSAMYLCASSLTLQGETQYFGPGTRLLVL.

There are a few counts of this clonotype. The J gene is TRBJ2-2, the V gene TRBV9, with D perhaps matching TRBD2 (6 bases). Germline V gives CDR1 SGDLS, CDR2 YYNGEE. There are 17 residues in the CDR3. Trimming shortened V by 0 bases and J by 0 bases, and 12 bases separated the two germline ends. The CDR3 reads CASSVGPSVANTGELFF. The CDR3, as DNA: TGTGCCAGCAGCGTAGGGCCTAGCGTCGCGAACACCGGGGAGCTGTTTTTT.

This clonotype was detected many times. The chain combines TRBV12-3 or TRBV12-4 with TRBJ2-1; TRBD2 is a possible D gene (5 bases). V gave up 3 bases and J gave up 0 bases, with 9 bases separating them. The CDR3 loop spans 15 amino acids. The CDR3 reads CASSLGSGSYNEQFF. As DNA, the CDR3 is TGTGCCAGCAGTTTGGGGAGCGGCTCCTACAATGAGCAGTTCTTC.

This clonotype was observed a handful of times. This chain connects TRBV12-3 or TRBV12-4 to TRBJ1-5; no firm D call. Trimming stripped 5 bases from V and 2 bases from J, with 10 bases between. This CDR3 comprises 14 residues. The CDR3 DNA sequence: TGTGCCAGCAGTCAGACAACGGGCAATCAGCCCCAGCATTTT. Encoded protein: CASSQTTGNQPQHF.

This clonotype was counted between two and nine times. The rearrangement uses TRBV20-1 and TRBJ1-2; no clear D. Per the germline V gene, CDR1 is DFQATT and CDR2 is SNEGSKA (reference sequence). V dropped 6 bases and J dropped 4 bases, with 6 bases sitting between them. The CDR3 spans 10 residues. The CDR3 sequence is CSAPSYGYTF. Here the CDR3 DNA reads TGCAGTGCCCCTAGCTATGGCTACACCTTC.

About this clonotype itself: This may be a read error: a much more frequent sequence differs by one nucleotide. V and J are TRBV11-2 and TRBJ2-7; 7 bases fit TRBD2. Germline values: CDR1 SGHAT, CDR2 FQNNGV. This CDR3 has 11 amino acids. The J segment lost 7 bases and the V segment lost 8 bases, leaving 5 bases of the junction unmatched. CDR3 residues: CASHNGGEQYF. In DNA, the CDR3 is TGTGCCAGCCACAACGGGGGGGAGCAGTACTTC.

The chain recombines TRBV23-1 with TRBJ2-5; 7 nucleotides agree with TRBD1. Being an ORF, TRBV23-1 has a function that is uncertain. This CDR3 has 14 amino acids. V was clipped by 6 bases and J by 0 bases; unmatched bases: 4. The CDR3 DNA reads as TGCGCCAGCAGACCCGGACAGGACCAAGAGACCCAGTACTTC. It encodes CASRPGQDQETQYF.

V and J are TRBV28 and TRBJ2-1; weak D call: TRBD2 (6 bases). The V end lost 3 bases, the J end lost 2 bases, and 11 bases lay between the germline ends. The CDR3 contains 15 residues. Germline CDR1 MDHEN, CDR2 SYDVKM. For the CDR3, the DNA is TGTGCCAGCAGTTTCCCTAGCGCCCCCTACAATGAGCAGTTCTTC. Amino acid sequence: CASSFPSAPYNEQFF. Combining the CDR3 with reference TRBV28 and TRBJ2-1 gives the whole variable domain DVKVTQSSRYLVKRTGEKVFLECVQDMDHENMFWYRQDPGLGLRLIYFSYDVKMKEKGDIPEGYSVSREKKERFSLILESASTNQTSMYLCASSFPSAPYNEQFFGPGTRLTVL.

Only a few counts were recorded for this clonotype. The chain employs TRBV7-9 and TRBJ2-5, with 10 bases lining up with TRBD2. J was trimmed by 2 bases and V by 3 bases; bases with no gene match: 3. The CDR3 covers 15 residues. Germline-derived CDR1 and CDR2 are SEHNR and FQNEAQ (reference sequence). CDR3 sequence: CASSFWTSGQETQYF. For the CDR3, the DNA is TGTGCCAGCAGCTTTTGGACTAGCGGACAAGAGACCCAGTACTTC.

This clonotype was observed at least ten times. The chain joins TRBV12-3 or TRBV12-4 to TRBJ2-1; 11 bases are shared with TRBD2. Losses at the gene ends were 6 bases for V and 6 bases for J; bases not matched to a gene: 7. The CDR3 covers 15 residues. CDR3 residues: CASRELAGVLNEQFF. Here the CDR3 DNA reads TGTGCCAGCAGAGAACTAGCGGGGGTGCTCAATGAGCAGTTCTTC.

V and J are TRBV10-3 and TRBJ2-5, with 7 bases identical to TRBD1. The CDR3 has 15 amino acids. J was trimmed by 2 bases and V by 6 bases; bases with no gene match: 9. CDR1 is ENHRY and CDR2 is SYGVKD in the germline V gene. Here the CDR3 DNA reads TGTGCCATCAGGAAGAAACAGGGGCCACAAGAGACCCAGTACTTC. As protein: CAIRKKQGPQETQYF.

This clonotype was observed a handful of times. V usage is TRBV14 and J usage is TRBJ1-5; perhaps TRBD1 as D (6 bases). CDR1 and CDR2 from the germline V gene are SGHDN and FVKESK. This CDR3 spans 19 amino acids. Trimming removed 5 bases from V and 4 bases from J, with 27 bases in between. This CDR3 reads CASSKEAKKGVGQNQPQHF. Written as DNA, the CDR3 is TGTGCCAGCAGCAAGGAGGCAAAGAAGGGGGTAGGTCAGAATCAGCCCCAGCATTTT.